This TCR beta chain was profiled in a study of CD8 T cells in ankylosing spondylitis. General observations from the study: Significantly higher representation of disease-linked clones was reported for matched ankylosing spondylitis synovial fluid. A number of the motif variants had already been described in reactive arthritis synovial fluid and blood.

Molecular-barcoded quantitative 5'-RACE produced these TCR beta libraries. TCRdb called the 5' RACE reads again in MiXCR, with one record for every CDR3 protein. The top ten hold 3.5% of the sample, which has approximately 290,000 distinct CDR3 sequences, around 20% seen once. This clonotype was picked up a small number of times. Its antigen is undetermined. The CDR3 contains 15 residues. Germline CDR1 MNHEY, CDR2 SMNVEV (reference sequence). V shed 3 bases and J shed 0 bases, with 12 bases lying between them. The receptor was derived from a female donor with ankylosing spondylitis or in good health (not recorded which). The V and J genes are TRBV27 and TRBJ2-7; possibly TRBD1 for D (5 bases). The sequencing sample was made of blood, either unsorted or a sorted T cell fraction (not recorded which). The CDR3 region is CASSLSGPSSYEQYF. The CDR3 nucleotides read TGTGCCAGCAGTTTGTCAGGGCCAAGCTCCTACGAGCAGTACTTC.